A selection of T cell receptor beta chains follows, all from one sample in a study of beta chain features in type 1 diabetes. Produced via immunoSEQ multiplex PCR; TCRdb's table is partial and in-frame only. The sample has about 650,000 clones; about an eighth are singletons. Source material: naive CD4+ T cells from blood. These receptors all come from a man aged 30-40 years with type 1 diabetes. Both conserved end residues are part of each CDR3.

J gene | V gene | CDR3 length | CDR3 protein
TRBJ1-1 | TRBV18 | 14 | CASSPQGGNTEAFF
TRBJ2-3 | TRBV18 | 11 | CASSPKDTQYF
TRBJ1-4 | TRBV30 | 12 | CAWSGGDEKLFF
TRBJ2-7 | TRBV5-1 | 15 | CASSYGTGTSGEQYF
TRBJ2-2 | TRBV9 | 18 | CASSPSGSGGANTGELFF
TRBJ2-1 | TRBV7-2 | 15 | CASSLVPGQGSEQFF
TRBJ1-4 | TRBV6-6 | 16 | CASSLQGVAANEKLFF
TRBJ2-5 | TRBV7-2 | 14 | CASSRDRGQETQYF
TRBJ2-2 | TRBV2 | 12 | CASRLDSGELFF
TRBJ1-5 | TRBV6-1 | 12 | CASTVSNQPQHF
TRBJ1-2 | TRBV20-1 | 11 | CSASLDSGYTF
TRBJ1-1 | TRBV4-3 | 19 | CASSQEAHRGNGGNTEAFF
TRBJ2-2 | TRBV9 | 14 | CASSVDRASGELFF
TRBJ1-5 | TRBV25-1 | 15 | CASSATGDSNQPQHF
TRBJ2-3 | TRBV7-2 | 14 | CASSGQQSTDTQYF
TRBJ1-5 | TRBV6-1 | 16 | CASSEALQGSNQPQHF
TRBJ2-5 | TRBV15 | 15 | CATSRVRGGQETQYF
TRBJ1-2 | TRBV7-9 | 13 | CASSFIEGGGYTF
TRBJ2-7 | TRBV6-1 | 13 | CASSEAIRNEQYF
TRBJ1-1 | TRBV5-1 | 13 | CASNWAENTEAFF
TRBJ2-7 | TRBV7-8 | 15 | CASSSRQGGGYEQYF
TRBJ1-5 | TRBV4-3 | 15 | CASSQDPRVGQPQHF
TRBJ2-2 | TRBV11-3 | 18 | CASSKARLAGVNTGELFF
TRBJ2-4 | TRBV9 | 16 | CASSVDVGTSGYNQYF
TRBJ1-2 | TRBV6-5 | 12 | CASTTQGLGYTF
TRBJ2-1 | TRBV5-6 | 14 | CASSRQGGVNEQFF
TRBJ1-2 | TRBV29-1 | 14 | CSVAADRLNYGYTF